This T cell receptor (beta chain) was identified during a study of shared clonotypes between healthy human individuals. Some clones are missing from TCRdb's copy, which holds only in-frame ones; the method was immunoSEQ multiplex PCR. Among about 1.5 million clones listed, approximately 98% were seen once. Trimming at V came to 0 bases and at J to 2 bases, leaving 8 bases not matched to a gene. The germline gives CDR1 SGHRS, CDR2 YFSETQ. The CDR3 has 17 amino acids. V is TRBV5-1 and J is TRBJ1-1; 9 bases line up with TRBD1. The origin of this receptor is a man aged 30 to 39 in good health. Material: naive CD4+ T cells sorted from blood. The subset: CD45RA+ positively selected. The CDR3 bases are TGCGCCAGCAGCTTGGCCGGGACAGGGCCATTCAACACTGAAGCTTTCTTT. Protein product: CASSLAGTGPFNTEAFF.